The 5 T cell receptor beta chains below come from one sample, sequenced in a study of T cells in Graves' hyperthyroidism and ophthalmopathy. RNA transcripts served as the template for amplifying TCR beta CDR3 regions. HTBI primers were used for first-round RT-PCR of the TCR CDR3. TCRdb recomputed calls from the multiplex PCR reads with MiXCR, one row per CDR3 protein. The data hold around 450,000 distinct CDR3 sequences, with roughly 13% observed a single time. Specimen: blood. Receptor source: a woman under 30 with Graves' hyperthyroidism.

There are many counts of this clonotype. The V and J genes are TRBV6-2 or TRBV6-3 and TRBJ2-1, with D possibly being TRBD2 (5 bases). Germline V gene data show CDR1 as MNHEY and CDR2 as SVGEGT. The CDR3 spans 14 residues. The V end was cut by 7 bases, the J end by 7 bases, with 17 bases between. The CDR3: CASTSRVARNEQFF. CDR3 DNA: TGTGCCAGCACCTCCCGGGTAGCGCGGAATGAGCAGTTCTTC.

The table lists this clonotype with many counts. This rearrangement joins TRBV12-3 or TRBV12-4 to TRBJ2-2; TRBD2 aligns across 9 bases. This CDR3 is built from 15 residues. Trimming took 3 bases from V and 6 from J; bases not matched to a gene: 5. The CDR3 nucleotides are TGTGCCAGCAGTTTTCTAGCGGGATCTGCCGGGGAGCTGTTTTTT. Protein: CASSFLAGSAGELFF.

This clonotype was counted at least ten times. This chain links TRBV27 with TRBJ2-5, with D possibly being TRBD1 (6 bases). V dropped 4 bases and J dropped 5 bases, with 11 bases sitting between them. CDR3 length: 13 residues. The V gene's germline CDR1 is MNHEY and CDR2 SMNVEV (reference sequence). This CDR3 is CASSWAGDETQYF. Here the CDR3 DNA reads TGTGCCAGCAGTTGGGCAGGGGACGAGACCCAGTACTTC.

This clonotype was seen at least ten times. The chain links TRBV29-1 to TRBJ1-1, with unresolved D. The CDR3 loop spans 13 amino acids. The V and J ends lost 2 bases and 0 bases respectively, with 7 bases between them. Germline V lookup: CDR1 SQVTM, CDR2 ANQGSEA. CDR3 amino acids: CSVERRMNTEAFF. In DNA, the CDR3 is TGCAGCGTTGAACGGCGGATGAACACTGAAGCTTTCTTT.

CDR3 loop: CASSSRDENEKLFF. The CDR3 bases are TGTGCCAGTAGTAGCCGGGACGAAAACGAAAAACTGTTTTTT. The chain employs TRBV19 and TRBJ1-4; weak D call: TRBD1 (5 bases). The length of the CDR3 is 14 residues. Germline V gives CDR1 LNHDA, CDR2 SQIVND (reference sequence). The V gene lost 4 bases and the J gene lost 8 bases, with 14 bases spanning the gap.